This is a list of T cell receptor beta chains from one sample in a study of T cells in Graves' hyperthyroidism and ophthalmopathy. TCRdb ran MiXCR on the multiplex PCR reads and lists one entry per CDR3 protein. The sample lists 250,000 to 300,000 distinct CDR3 sequences; roughly 15% were seen once. The sequenced sample was blood. These receptors came from a woman aged 50 to 60 with Graves' hyperthyroidism that later progressed to Graves' ophthalmopathy. Each CDR3 is given with its conserved first and last residue. Fields, in order: V gene, J gene, clone size, D gene, CDR3 protein, CDR3 DNA. D genes are given only for firm matches. Size tells how often a clone was seen (once, few, many) or the class of an expanded clone, and some rows leave it out.

>TRBV5-4|TRBJ2-3|.|.
CASSLGGAPRSTDTQYF
TGTGCCAGCAGCTTGGGTGGTGCCCCCCGGAGCACAGATACGCAGTATTTT
>TRBV7-2|TRBJ1-5|.|.
CASSSGDAPRGNQPQHF
TGTGCCAGCAGCTCTGGGGACGCCCCGAGGGGCAATCAGCCCCAGCATTTT
>TRBV7-8|TRBJ2-5|many|.
CASSYDYFETQYF
TGTGCCAGCAGCTACGATTATTTTGAGACCCAGTACTTC
>TRBV2|TRBJ2-1|.|TRBD2
CASQTSGSNNEQFF
TGTGCCAGCCAGACTAGCGGGAGCAACAATGAGCAGTTCTTC
>TRBV28|TRBJ2-7|many|.
CASSFGLTYEQYF
TGTGCCAGCAGTTTCGGTCTTACCTACGAGCAGTACTTC
>TRBV6-1|TRBJ1-4|few|TRBD1
CASSLDRAEKLFF
TGTGCCAGCAGTTTGGACAGGGCCGAAAAACTGTTTTTT
>TRBV20-1|TRBJ2-1|many|.
CSATRWGQGFDNEQFF
TGCAGTGCCACTCGGTGGGGTCAGGGGTTCGACAATGAGCAGTTCTTC
>TRBV7-9|TRBJ2-1|once|.
CASSLAPASNEQFF
TGTGCCAGCAGCTTAGCGCCTGCTAGCAATGAGCAGTTCTTC
>TRBV6-5|TRBJ2-1|few|TRBD2
CASSYRASGSNEQFF
TGTGCCAGCAGTTACCGGGCTAGCGGGAGCAATGAGCAGTTCTTC
>TRBV5-1|TRBJ1-6|many|.
CASSLEGLSSPLHF
TGCGCCAGCAGCTTGGAGGGATTAAGTTCACCCCTCCACTTT
>TRBV5-8|TRBJ1-4|few|TRBD1
CASSLGTVNEKLFF
TGTGCCAGCAGCCTCGGGACAGTTAATGAAAAACTGTTTTTT
>TRBV28|TRBJ1-5|many|.
CASILGGLSNQPQHF
TGTGCCAGCATCTTAGGGGGGCTCAGCAATCAGCCCCAGCATTTT
>TRBV27|TRBJ2-7|many|TRBD2
CASSFRRGLAGVGGSYEQYF
TGTGCCAGCAGTTTCCGTCGGGGACTAGCGGGAGTCGGGGGTTCCTACGAGCAGTACTTC
>TRBV9|TRBJ2-3|.|.
CASSKRLLADSTDTQYF
TGTGCCAGCAGCAAAAGACTCTTGGCGGATAGCACAGATACGCAGTATTTT
>TRBV28|TRBJ1-5|.|TRBD1
CATQRDSIYSNQPQHF
TGTGCCACCCAGCGGGACAGTATCTATAGCAATCAGCCCCAGCATTTT
>TRBV6-1|TRBJ2-3|many|.
CASSDRSRPSSTDTQYF
TGTGCCAGCAGCGACAGATCCCGACCCTCTAGCACAGATACGCAGTATTTT
>TRBV7-2|TRBJ2-3|many|TRBD2
CASSLELAGFTDTQYF
TGTGCCAGCAGCTTAGAACTAGCGGGATTCACAGATACGCAGTATTTT
>TRBV5-1|TRBJ2-7|many|TRBD2
CASGLLAGDSYEQYF
TGCGCCAGCGGACTGCTAGCGGGAGACTCCTACGAGCAGTACTTC
>TRBV2|TRBJ2-1|many|TRBD2
CASSEATGLVKYNEQFF
TGTGCCAGCAGTGAAGCCACTGGACTAGTAAAATACAATGAGCAGTTCTTC
>TRBV27|TRBJ1-1|many|.
CASSLQLNTEAFF
TGTGCCAGCAGTTTACAGTTGAACACTGAAGCTTTCTTT
>TRBV7-9|TRBJ2-3|many|.
CASGGRSSNTDTQYF
TGTGCCAGCGGGGGGCGGTCCTCCAACACAGATACGCAGTATTTT
>TRBV27|TRBJ2-3|many|.
CASSPRDADTQYF
TGTGCCAGCAGCCCAAGGGACGCGGATACGCAGTATTTT
>TRBV19|TRBJ2-2|.|TRBD2
CASNPAGLTGELFF
TGTGCCAGTAACCCAGCGGGGTTAACCGGGGAGCTGTTTTTT
>TRBV12-5|TRBJ1-1|many|.
CASGLYPRGRKAFF
TGTGCTAGTGGTTTGTATCCCAGAGGCAGGAAAGCTTTCTTT
>TRBV27|TRBJ2-3|many|.
CASTLPGSRTQYF
TGTGCCAGCACGCTCCCGGGATCACGAACGCAGTATTTT
>TRBV27|TRBJ2-7|.|TRBD1
CASSFLMGQGARNEQHF
TGTGCCAGCAGTTTTCTTATGGGACAGGGGGCGCGGAACGAGCAGCACTTC
>TRBV3-1|TRBJ2-5|few|.
CASSPPGVPQETQYF
TGTGCCAGCAGCCCCCCAGGGGTCCCCCAAGAGACCCAGTACTTC